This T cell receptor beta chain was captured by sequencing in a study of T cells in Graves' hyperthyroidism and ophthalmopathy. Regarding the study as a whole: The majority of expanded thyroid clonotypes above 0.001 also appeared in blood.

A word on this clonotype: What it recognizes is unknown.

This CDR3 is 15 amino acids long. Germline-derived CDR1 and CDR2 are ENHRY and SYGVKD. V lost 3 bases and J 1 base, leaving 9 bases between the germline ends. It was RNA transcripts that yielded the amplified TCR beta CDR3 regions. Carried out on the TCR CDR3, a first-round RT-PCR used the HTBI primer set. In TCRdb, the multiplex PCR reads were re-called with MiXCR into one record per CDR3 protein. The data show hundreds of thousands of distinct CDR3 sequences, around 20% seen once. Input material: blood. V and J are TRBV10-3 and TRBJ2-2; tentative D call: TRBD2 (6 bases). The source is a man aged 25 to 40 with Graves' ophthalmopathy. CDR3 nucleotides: TGTGCCATCAGTGATCTAGCGAAGAACACCGGGGAGCTGTTTTTT. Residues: CAISDLAKNTGELFF.